The T cell receptor (beta chain) under discussion was sequenced for a study of regulatory T cells in long-lasting Graves disease. Overall study: Graves' cases, newly diagnosed, had used antithyroid drugs under 3 months.

This clonotype was observed many times. Construction of TCR beta libraries relied on iRepertoire HTBI primers and on Arm-PCR targeting CDR3 regions. TCRdb fed the multiplex PCR reads into MiXCR, producing one record per CDR3 protein. The sample carries roughly 250,000 distinct CDR3 sequences, about 17% recorded once. Time point reported: newly diagnosed GD, antithyroid drugs for less than 3 months. Construction of the TCR library relied on RNA isolated from PBMCs. It was American Thyroid Association guidelines that determined Graves' disease diagnosis. After removal of 2 bases from V and 6 bases from J, the junction contained 11 bases not matched to a gene. CDR1 and CDR2 (germline): SGHVS, FQNEAQ. The CDR3 runs to 17 residues. The same sample was also studied in work on T cells in Graves' hyperthyroidism and ophthalmopathy.

The sample in question was peripheral blood mononuclear cells (PBMCs), obtained at new diagnosis, from a patient treated with antithyroid drugs. The genes are TRBV7-8 and TRBJ1-2, with 11 bases lining up with TRBD1. The clonotype originates from a woman aged 25 to 39 with Graves disease. The CDR3 DNA reads TGTGCCAGCAGCTTACGAGTCCCGGACAGGGGGCGCGATGGCTACACCTTC. As protein: CASSLRVPDRGRDGYTF.